Following are 15 T cell receptor beta chains from one sample sequenced in a study of long-term antiretroviral therapy in people with HIV. Samples were assayed with immunoSEQ v3.0 at survey level. TCRdb's table, derived via immunoSEQ multiplex PCR, lists solely in-frame clones and lacks some. The sample shows around 21,000 clones, roughly 91% of them seen only once. The sample here was unsorted PBMCs, taken 2.3 years after starting antiretroviral therapy. The receptors stem from a man aged 55 to 70 with HIV.

This clone came up once. The chain joins TRBV9 to TRBJ1-1; D unclear. Trimming removed 0 bases from V and 3 bases from J, with 12 bases in between. Germline V gives CDR1 SGDLS, CDR2 YYNGEE. CDR3 length: 15 amino acids. The CDR3 reads CASSVVTGGDTEAFF. The CDR3 DNA is TGTGCCAGCAGCGTAGTGACCGGCGGAGACACTGAAGCTTTCTTT.

The chain links TRBV18 to TRBJ1-5; 7 nucleotides agree with TRBD1. The CDR3 extends over 13 amino acids. Germline V CDR1 and CDR2: KGHSH, LQKENI. Trimming took 4 bases from V and 5 from J; bases not matched to a gene: 2. The CDR3 reads CASSLQGHQPQHF. The CDR3 nucleotides read TGTGCCAGCTCACTACAGGGGCATCAGCCCCAGCATTTT.

The chain has TRBV14 and TRBJ2-1; tentative D call: TRBD1 (5 bases). Trimming took off 3 bases at V and 9 bases at J, with 9 bases between the two ends. This CDR3 comprises 12 residues. Germline-derived CDR1 and CDR2 are SGHDN and FVKESK. CDR3 bases: TGTGCCAGCAGCCATTTGGGGCGTGAGCAGTTCTTC. This gives the protein CASSHLGREQFF.

The chain employs TRBV30 and TRBJ2-7, with TRBD2 matching over 7 bases. Germline trimming cut 0 bases from V and 4 bases from J; bases unmatched to any gene: 3. The CDR3 extends over 13 amino acids. CDR1 and CDR2 (germline): GTSNPN, SVGIG (reference sequence). The CDR3, as DNA: TGTGCCTGGAGTGTATGGGGGGGGTACGAGCAGTACTTC. This gives the protein CAWSVWGGYEQYF.

This chain connects TRBV15 to TRBJ2-1, with a tentative D call TRBD2 (5 bases). The ends were cut back, 5 bases at V and 2 bases at J, with 7 bases in the middle. The CDR3 runs 13 residues. Germline V gene data show CDR1 as LNHNV and CDR2 as YYDKDF (reference sequence). CDR3 residues: CATSRGTYNEQFF. For the CDR3, the DNA is TGTGCCACCAGCCGGGGAACCTACAATGAGCAGTTCTTC.

The CDR3 DNA reads TGTGCCGCCTCCGCAGGCCGGGGGGCTTCCGAGCAGTACTTC. Protein product: CAASAGRGASEQYF. V is TRBV6-6 and J is TRBJ2-7, with a tentative D call TRBD2 (7 bases). Trimming cost V 11 bases and J 6 bases, with 23 bases left between them. Germline V CDR1 and CDR2: MNHNY, SVGAGI (reference sequence). The CDR3 contains 14 residues.

This rearrangement joins TRBV14 to TRBJ2-3; 9 nucleotides align to TRBD2. The germline V gene encodes CDR1 SGHDN and CDR2 FVKESK. The CDR3 length is 19 residues. Trimming at V came to 4 bases and at J to 0 bases, leaving 14 bases not matched to a gene. The DNA for the CDR3 is TGTGCCAGCAGCCCGCCTTCCGGGACTAGCTTCACTAGCACAGATACGCAGTATTTT. This codes for CASSPPSGTSFTSTDTQYF. Filled out from reference TRBV14 and TRBJ2-3, the complete variable domain reads EAGVTQFPSHSVIEKGQTVTLRCDPISGHDNLYWYRRVMGKEIKFLLHFVKESKQDESGMPNNRFLAERTGGTYSTLKVQPAELEDSGVYFCASSPPSGTSFTSTDTQYFGPGTRLTVL.

V and J are TRBV6-6 and TRBJ2-7; D not certain. Germline CDR1 MNHNY, CDR2 SVGAGI (reference sequence). Trimming left V 2 bases short and J 2 bases short, with 13 bases between. The CDR3 runs 15 residues. Here the CDR3 reads CASSYLPTGTYEQYF. CDR3 nucleotide sequence: TGTGCCAGCAGTTACCTCCCGACCGGTACCTACGAGCAGTACTTC.

The gene calls are TRBV5-5 and TRBJ1-1, with D unclear. Germline loops: CDR1 SGHKS, CDR2 YYEKEE (reference sequence). This CDR3 region has 12 residues. Between the trimmed V and J ends, which lost 0 bases and 7 bases, there was a span of 7 bases. The CDR3 DNA reads as TGTGCCAGCAGCTTGGAGGGCATTGAAGCTTTCTTT. It codes for CASSLEGIEAFF.

This chain connects TRBV29-1 to TRBJ2-3, with 7 bases fitting TRBD1. Germline CDR1 and CDR2: SQVTM and ANQGSEA. J lost 4 bases, V lost 3 bases, and 7 bases had no gene match. CDR3 length: 14 amino acids. CDR3 residues: CSVEGTANPDTQYF. Written as DNA, the CDR3 is TGCAGCGTTGAGGGGACAGCCAATCCAGATACGCAGTATTTT.

This clone has only a few counts. This chain connects TRBV7-9 to TRBJ2-7; D unresolved. Germline assignment: CDR1 SEHNR and CDR2 FQNEAQ (reference sequence). CDR3 length: 13 residues. CDR3 loop: CASSLDETGPTFV. Written as DNA, the CDR3 is TGTGCCAGCAGCTTAGACGAAACCGGGCCAACCTTCGTC.

The chain joins TRBV9 to TRBJ1-1; D may be TRBD1 (5 bases). Germline-derived CDR1 and CDR2 are SGDLS and YYNGEE. CDR3 size: 12 residues. Deletions cut 7 bases from V and 7 bases from J, with 14 bases between. The CDR3 nucleotides are TGTGCCAGCTCCGGGGGATTGGGTGAAGCTTTCTTT. Protein sequence: CASSGGLGEAFF.

The genes are TRBV15 and TRBJ1-1; weak D call: TRBD1 (6 bases). Germline CDR1 reads LNHNV; CDR2 reads YYDKDF (reference sequence). V lost 3 bases and J lost 0, with 26 bases in between. The CDR3 has 20 residues. The CDR3: CATSREGTRGYGRLNTEAFF. The CDR3 DNA reads as TGTGCCACCAGCAGGGAGGGAACCAGGGGATACGGACGTTTGAACACTGAAGCTTTCTTT.

The rearrangement joins TRBV20-1 to TRBJ2-3; TRBD2 matches at 7 bases. Germline loops: CDR1 DFQATT, CDR2 SNEGSKA (reference sequence). Germline trimming cut 8 bases from V and 4 bases from J; bases unmatched to any gene: 3. This CDR3 is built from 11 residues. The CDR3 reads CSSGISDTQYF. The CDR3 bases are TGCAGTAGCGGGATATCAGATACGCAGTATTTT.

This sequence joins TRBV19 and TRBJ1-2, with D maybe TRBD1 (6 bases). CDR1 is LNHDA, CDR2 SQIVND, per germline (reference sequence). V was trimmed by 9 bases and J by 8 bases, leaving 25 bases between them. This CDR3 has 15 residues. CDR3 in amino acids: CASNRQEAGAYGYTF. CDR3 in DNA: TGTGCCAGCAACAGACAGGAGGCTGGGGCTTACGGCTACACCTTC.